Listed below are T cell receptor beta chains from one sample, sequenced in a study of blood T cells in healthy people across ages. MiXCR, run by TCRdb on the 5' RACE reads, gives a single entry per CDR3 protein. There are some 1,800,000 distinct CDR3 sequences in the sample; about 39% occur only once, and roughly 24% lies in the top ten. Sequenced: blood. Receptor source: a human donor in good health. Both conserved end residues are part of each CDR3. The D gene is left open where the match is weak. Size is omitted from some rows. Given values are once, few, many or a class for expanded clones.

clone_size	v_call	j_call	d_call	cdr3_aa	cdr3_nt
once	TRBV25-1	TRBJ2-5	-	CASSEKEWYQETQYF	TGTGCCAGCAGTGAAAAAGAATGGTACCAAGAGACCCAGTACTTC
-	TRBV9	TRBJ1-1	-	CASSAEVTGNTEAFF	TGTGCCAGCAGCGCAGAAGTGACAGGGAACACTGAAGCTTTCTTT
-	TRBV24-1	TRBJ2-3	-	CATSDSRQGGLADTQYF	TGTGCCACCAGTGATTCCCGGCAGGGGGGCTTAGCAGATACGCAGTATTTT
-	TRBV6-2/TRBV6-3	TRBJ2-1	-	CASSGILETQFF	TGTGCCAGCAGCGGTATCTTAGAGACCCAGTTCTTC
-	TRBV4-1	TRBJ2-4	TRBD2	CASSQGLAGGAKNIQYF	TGCGCCAGCAGCCAAGGACTAGCGGGTGGAGCCAAAAACATTCAGTACTTC
-	TRBV6-6	TRBJ2-7	-	CASSYSISRTYEQYF	TGTGCCAGCAGTTACTCTATTAGTAGGACGTACGAGCAGTACTTC
-	TRBV29-1	TRBJ2-3	-	CSVDWGAGDTQYF	TGCAGCGTTGATTGGGGGGCGGGTGATACGCAGTATTTT
many	TRBV6-2/TRBV6-3	TRBJ1-2	-	CASSYSGRKNYGYTF	TGTGCCAGCAGTTACTCGGGGAGGAAGAACTATGGCTACACCTTC
few	TRBV24-1	TRBJ1-5	TRBD1	CATSDRGRSNYGGPQHF	TGTGCCACCAGTGACAGGGGGAGATCGAACTATGGTGGACCCCAGCATTTT
-	TRBV6-5	TRBJ2-3	-	CASSYFQGGDTQYF	TGTGCCAGCAGTTACTTCCAGGGGGGGGATACGCAGTATTTT
-	TRBV7-2	TRBJ2-5	-	CASSTGLHQETQYF	TGTGCCAGCAGCACCGGACTGCACCAAGAGACCCAGTACTTC
few	TRBV12-3/TRBV12-4	TRBJ2-3	TRBD1	CASRLPGDRVTDTQYF	TGTGCCAGCCGCCTCCCCGGGGACAGAGTAACAGATACGCAGTATTTT
-	TRBV4-3	TRBJ2-4	TRBD2	CASSYGGVAKNIQYF	TGCGCCAGCAGCTACGGGGGGGTAGCCAAAAACATTCAGTACTTC
many	TRBV7-9	TRBJ1-2	TRBD1	CASSLEGAYGYTF	TGTGCCAGCAGCTTAGAGGGGGCCTATGGCTACACCTTC
few	TRBV4-3	TRBJ2-6	-	CASSQKAPPGSSGASVLTF	TGCGCCAGCAGCCAAAAGGCCCCCCCAGGAAGCTCTGGGGCCAGCGTCCTGACTTTC
-	TRBV18	TRBJ1-2	-	CASSTTDSPNYGYTF	TGTGCCAGCTCAACGACGGACAGCCCTAACTATGGCTACACCTTC
many	TRBV6-2/TRBV6-3	TRBJ2-7	TRBD2	CASSYGSGVLSSYEQYF	TGTGCCAGCAGTTACGGTAGCGGGGTGTTGAGCTCCTACGAGCAGTACTTC
-	TRBV20-1	TRBJ1-2	TRBD1	CSAADRARNYYGYTF	TGCAGTGCAGCGGACAGGGCCAGAAATTACTATGGCTACACCTTC
-	TRBV29-1	TRBJ2-7	TRBD1	CSVTSTGAYEQYF	TGCAGCGTTACCTCGACAGGGGCATACGAGCAGTACTTC
-	TRBV7-9	TRBJ1-2	TRBD1	CASSYFRGTGRRNYGYTF	TGTGCCAGCAGCTATTTCCGAGGGACAGGGAGAAGGAACTATGGCTACACCTTC
-	TRBV6-2/TRBV6-3	TRBJ2-7	-	CASSAMSGEQYF	TGTGCCAGCAGCGCCATGTCGGGGGAGCAGTACTTC
few	TRBV5-1	TRBJ2-6	-	CASSPHWGSGANVLTF	TGCGCCAGCAGCCCCCATTGGGGTTCTGGGGCCAACGTCCTGACTTTC
-	TRBV5-1	TRBJ2-7	-	CASSFSSEPYEQYF	TGCGCCAGCAGCTTCAGTTCCGAGCCCTACGAGCAGTACTTC
-	TRBV5-8	TRBJ1-5	-	CASSLSVGVGGPQHF	TGTGCCAGCAGCTTGAGTGTAGGGGTCGGGGGACCCCAGCATTTT
-	TRBV28	TRBJ2-7	-	CASSPGDTGEQYF	TGTGCCAGCAGTCCGGGGGATACAGGGGAGCAGTACTTC
-	TRBV5-1	TRBJ2-5	-	CASSFFGRRETQYF	TGCGCCAGCAGCTTCTTTGGTAGGCGAGAGACCCAGTACTTC
few	TRBV20-1	TRBJ1-3	-	CSAFGDSGNTIYF	TGCAGTGCCTTCGGAGACTCTGGAAACACCATATATTTT
-	TRBV28	TRBJ2-7	TRBD1	CASSTGQGAGEQYF	TGTGCCAGCAGTACGGGACAGGGGGCGGGAGAGCAGTACTTC
-	TRBV7-3	TRBJ2-1	TRBD2	CAGSSGLAGYNEQFF	TGTGCCGGCAGCTCGGGACTAGCGGGCTACAATGAGCAGTTCTTC
few	TRBV29-1	TRBJ1-1	TRBD1	CSVDGTGAGTEAFF	TGCAGCGTTGATGGGACAGGGGCTGGCACTGAAGCTTTCTTT
few	TRBV14	TRBJ2-7	-	CASSRGTAGNEQYF	TGTGCCAGCAGCCGCGGGACAGCTGGAAACGAGCAGTACTTC
-	TRBV4-1	TRBJ1-2	-	CASSQEQGTFGYTF	TGCGCCAGCAGCCAAGAGCAAGGGACCTTTGGCTACACCTTC
few	TRBV12-3/TRBV12-4	TRBJ1-5	-	CASNPDSNSNQPQHF	TGTGCCAGCAACCCGGACAGTAATAGCAATCAGCCCCAGCATTTT
few	TRBV12-3/TRBV12-4	TRBJ2-5	-	CASSHNSYQETQYF	TGTGCCAGCAGTCATAACAGTTACCAAGAGACCCAGTACTTC
once	TRBV12-3/TRBV12-4	TRBJ2-5	TRBD2	CASSSSGGEGEQYF	TGTGCCAGCAGTTCGAGCGGGGGGGAGGGTGAGCAGTACTTC
-	TRBV20-1	TRBJ2-3	-	CSANTGSTQYF	TGCAGTGCTAATACAGGGAGTACGCAGTATTTT
-	TRBV28	TRBJ2-7	TRBD1	CATTRGTGAEQYF	TGTGCCACGACGAGGGGGACAGGAGCCGAGCAGTACTTC
few	TRBV9	TRBJ2-6	-	CASSPTINSGANVLTF	TGTGCCAGCAGCCCCACCATTAACTCTGGGGCCAACGTCCTGACTTTC
few	TRBV20-1	TRBJ2-3	-	CSARVTSRTDTQYF	TGCAGTGCTAGAGTCACGTCACGCACAGATACGCAGTATTTT
-	TRBV7-2	TRBJ2-7	-	CASSDSGTYSYEQYF	TGTGCCAGCAGCGACTCCGGGACTTACTCCTACGAGCAGTACTTC
-	TRBV19	TRBJ2-4	-	CATGENIQYF	TGTGCCACCGGGGAAAACATTCAGTACTTC
-	TRBV6-2/TRBV6-3	TRBJ1-2	TRBD1	CASTAGDRRYGYTF	TGTGCCAGCACCGCAGGGGACAGAAGATATGGCTACACCTTC
-	TRBV9	TRBJ1-2	-	CASSVGADSYGYTF	TGTGCCAGCAGCGTAGGGGCAGACTCCTATGGCTACACCTTC
-	TRBV30	TRBJ1-5	-	CAWSTGGFNQPQHF	TGTGCCTGGAGTACTGGAGGATTCAATCAGCCCCAGCATTTT
few	TRBV2	TRBJ2-3	TRBD1	CASSAGGREQDTQYF	TGTGCCAGCAGCGCAGGGGGCAGGGAGCAAGATACGCAGTATTTT
many	TRBV20-1	TRBJ2-7	-	CSARYRDYEQYF	TGCAGTGCTAGATACAGAGACTACGAGCAGTACTTC
few	TRBV20-1	TRBJ2-5	TRBD1	CSARTDRGQETQYF	TGCAGTGCTAGAACGGACAGGGGGCAAGAGACCCAGTACTTC
-	TRBV15	TRBJ2-3	TRBD2	CATSQYGGGTDTQYF	TGTGCCACCTCCCAATATGGGGGGGGCACAGATACGCAGTATTTT
-	TRBV4-3	TRBJ1-3	-	CASSQKAGNTIYF	TGCGCCAGCAGCCAAAAGGCTGGAAACACCATATATTTT
-	TRBV12-3/TRBV12-4	TRBJ2-1	-	CASSLATGRNSSYNEQFF	TGTGCCAGCAGCCTAGCGACAGGGAGAAATTCTTCCTACAATGAGCAGTTCTTC
-	TRBV28	TRBJ1-5	-	CASSFGPTSSNQPQHF	TGTGCCAGCAGTTTCGGCCCCACCTCTAGCAATCAGCCCCAGCATTTT
few	TRBV6-2/TRBV6-3	TRBJ1-2	-	CASSLQNPYGYTF	TGTGCCAGCAGTTTACAGAACCCCTATGGCTACACCTTC
few	TRBV6-6	TRBJ1-2	-	CASKVGSGDGYTF	TGTGCCAGCAAGGTCGGTAGTGGGGATGGCTACACCTTC
-	TRBV20-1	TRBJ2-5	TRBD2	CSAHVGGETQYF	TGCAGTGCTCATGTGGGGGGGGAGACCCAGTACTTC